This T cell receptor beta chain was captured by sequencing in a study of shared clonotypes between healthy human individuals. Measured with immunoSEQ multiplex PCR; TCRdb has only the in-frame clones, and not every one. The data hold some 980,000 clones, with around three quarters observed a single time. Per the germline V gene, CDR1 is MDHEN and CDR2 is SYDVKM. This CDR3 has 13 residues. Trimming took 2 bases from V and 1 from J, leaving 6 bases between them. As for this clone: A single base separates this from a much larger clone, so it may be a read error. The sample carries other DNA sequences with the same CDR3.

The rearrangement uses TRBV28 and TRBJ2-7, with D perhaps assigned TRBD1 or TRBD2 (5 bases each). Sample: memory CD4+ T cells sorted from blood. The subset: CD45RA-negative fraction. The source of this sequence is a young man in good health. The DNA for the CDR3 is TGTGCCAGCAGTTTAGGGGGTTCCTACGAGCAGTACTTC. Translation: CASSLGGSYEQYF.